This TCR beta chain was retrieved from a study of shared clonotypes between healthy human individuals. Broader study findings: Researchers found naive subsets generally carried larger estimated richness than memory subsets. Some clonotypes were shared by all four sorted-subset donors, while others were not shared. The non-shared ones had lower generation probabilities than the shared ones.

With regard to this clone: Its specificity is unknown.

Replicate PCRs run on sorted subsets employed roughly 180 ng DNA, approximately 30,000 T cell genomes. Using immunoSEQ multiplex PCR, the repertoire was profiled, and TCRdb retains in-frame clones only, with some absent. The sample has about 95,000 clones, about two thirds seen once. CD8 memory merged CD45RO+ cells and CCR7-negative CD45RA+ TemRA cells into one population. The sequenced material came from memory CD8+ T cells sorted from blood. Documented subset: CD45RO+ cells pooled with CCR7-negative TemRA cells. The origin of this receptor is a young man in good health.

The CDR3 DNA reads as TGTGCCAGCAGTTACTACTCCGGGGAGCTGTTTTTT. This translates into CASSYYSGELFF. The chain links TRBV6-5 to TRBJ2-2; D gene unclear. The germline V gene encodes CDR1 MNHEY and CDR2 SVGAGI. The V and J ends lost 1 base and 6 bases respectively, with 3 bases between them. The CDR3 runs to 12 residues.